One sample yielded the 14 T cell receptor beta chains listed below, sequenced in a study of T cell changes during pregnancy in multiple sclerosis. Sequenced by immunoSEQ multiplex PCR; TCRdb stores in-frame clones only, minus some. The sample lists tens of thousands of clones; roughly 92% were seen once. The material was peripheral blood, obtained in the second trimester of pregnancy. These receptors were collected from a female donor in good health, enrolled as a control in a pregnancy study.

This chain uses TRBV5-1 with TRBJ1-2; TRBD1 might be the D (5 bases). V lost 9 bases to trimming and J lost 8 bases, with 20 bases between them. The germline V gene encodes CDR1 SGHRS and CDR2 YFSETQ. The CDR3 is 13 residues long. The CDR3 region is CATQDGTQGGYTF. DNA for the CDR3: TGCGCCACTCAGGACGGCACCCAGGGAGGCTACACCTTC.

The CDR3 nucleotides are TGTGCCTGGAGTGTCTCGACAGGGAGAGGCCAGCCCCAGCATTTT. This encodes CAWSVSTGRGQPQHF. V gene TRBV30 combines with J gene TRBJ1-5, with TRBD1 matching over 7 bases. The CDR3 extends over 15 amino acids. Germline CDR1 and CDR2: GTSNPN and SVGIG (reference sequence). V dropped 0 bases and J dropped 7; count of bases not matched to a gene: 9. The full variable domain, its missing parts supplied by reference TRBV30 and TRBJ1-5, is SQTIHQWPATLVQPVGSPLSLECTVEGTSNPNLYWYRQAAGRGLQLLFYSVGIGQISSEVPQNLSASRPQDRQFILSSKKLLLSDSGFYLCAWSVSTGRGQPQHFGDGTRLSIL.

The gene calls are TRBV9 and TRBJ2-1, with D possibly TRBD2 on 6 matching bases. The V end lost 1 base, the J end lost 5 bases, and 10 bases lay between the germline ends. This CDR3 has 14 residues. Per the germline V gene, CDR1 is SGDLS and CDR2 is YYNGEE. In DNA form, the CDR3 reads TGTGCCAGCAGCGTACTGCGGGAAGACAATGAGCAGTTCTTC. Protein product: CASSVLREDNEQFF.

The V gene is TRBV7-2, the J gene TRBJ1-4; a possible D gene is TRBD1 (5 bases). Germline V gene lookup returns CDR1 SGHTA and CDR2 FQGNSA. V was shortened by 8 bases and J by 3 bases, with 10 bases between the two germline ends. This CDR3 comprises 13 residues. For the CDR3, the DNA is TGTGCCAGCGGGGCTTACTCTAATGAAAAACTGTTTTTT. This sequence encodes CASGAYSNEKLFF.

The chain is built from TRBV9 and TRBJ2-3; 9 bases are a match to TRBD1. CDR3 length equals 14 residues. The V segment lost 2 bases and the J segment 5 bases; nucleotides outside the gene matches: 3. CDR1 SGDLS and CDR2 YYNGEE come from the germline V gene. Here the CDR3 reads CASSVRDRVDTQYF. In DNA form, the CDR3 reads TGTGCCAGCAGCGTCCGGGACAGGGTAGATACGCAGTATTTT.

The J gene is TRBJ2-7, the V gene TRBV7-2; 10 bases line up with TRBD1. With V trimmed by 4 bases and J by 0 bases, 6 bases remained unmatched. This CDR3 spans 16 amino acids. CDR1 is SGHTA, CDR2 FQGNSA, per germline. The CDR3 loop reads CASSYPGTGDSYEQYF. CDR3 in DNA: TGTGCCAGCAGCTATCCCGGGACAGGGGACTCCTACGAGCAGTACTTC.

This rearrangement joins TRBV30 to TRBJ1-1, with 7 bases identical to TRBD1. Germline values: CDR1 GTSNPN, CDR2 SVGIG (reference sequence). J gave up 1 base and V 2 bases, and 4 bases lay outside the gene matches. The CDR3 loop spans 14 amino acids. This CDR3 is CAWSPGQPNTEAFF. As DNA, the CDR3 is TGTGCCTGGAGTCCGGGACAGCCGAACACTGAAGCTTTCTTT.

V gene TRBV13 combines with J gene TRBJ1-6; D gene unclear. The CDR3 consists of 12 residues. With 5 bases removed from V and 10 bases from J, the gap between germline ends came to 9 bases. Germline V CDR1 and CDR2: PRHDT, FYEKMQ (reference sequence). The CDR3 loop is CASSGLYSPLHF. The DNA of the CDR3 is TGTGCCAGCAGCGGCCTGTACTCACCCCTCCACTTT.

J is TRBJ2-7 and V is TRBV5-1; 10 bases match TRBD1. This CDR3 spans 14 amino acids. With V trimmed by 3 bases and J by 4 bases, 4 bases remained unmatched. Germline-derived CDR1 and CDR2 are SGHRS and YFSETQ. The CDR3 DNA sequence: TGCGCCAGCAGCTGGGGGGACAGGGGTTACGAGCAGTACTTC. Amino acids: CASSWGDRGYEQYF. Variable domain in full (rest from reference TRBV5-1 and TRBJ2-7): KAGVTQTPRYLIKTRGQQVTLSCSPISGHRSVSWYQQTPGQGLQFLFEYFSETQRNKGNFPGRFSGRQFSNSRSEMNVSTLELGDSALYLCASSWGDRGYEQYFGPGTRLTVT.

This chain connects TRBV7-2 to TRBJ2-7, with a tentative D call TRBD1 (5 bases). The CDR3 is 14 residues long. Trimming took off 2 bases at V and 2 bases at J, with 10 bases between the two ends. Germline values: CDR1 SGHTA, CDR2 FQGNSA. The chain's CDR3 is CASSLRGQTYEQYF. CDR3 nucleotides: TGTGCCAGCAGCTTAAGGGGCCAAACCTACGAGCAGTACTTC.

This clone has just a few counts. This chain connects TRBV9 to TRBJ1-5; TRBD1 matches at 9 bases. The length of the CDR3 is 15 residues. CDR1 SGDLS and CDR2 YYNGEE come from the germline V gene. J gave up 6 bases and V 3 bases, and 7 bases lay outside the gene matches. CDR3: CASSGGTGMGQPQHF. The DNA for the CDR3 is TGTGCCAGCAGCGGGGGGACAGGGATGGGTCAGCCCCAGCATTTT.

The chain links TRBV10-2 to TRBJ1-6; D is unresolved. This CDR3 has 14 residues. Germline V lookup: CDR1 WSHSY, CDR2 SAAADI. V dropped 3 bases and J dropped 7 bases, with 10 bases sitting between them. CDR3 residues: CASSENGINSPLHF. As DNA, the CDR3 is TGCGCCAGCAGTGAAAATGGCATCAATTCACCCCTCCACTTT.

The genes are TRBV4-2 and TRBJ1-4; D may be TRBD1 (6 bases). This CDR3 contains 15 residues. CDR1 LGHNA and CDR2 YNFKEQ come from the germline V gene. With 2 bases removed from V and 7 bases from J, the gap between germline ends came to 14 bases. CDR3 in amino acids: CASSQLTGPGEKLFF. CDR3 sequence (DNA): TGTGCCAGCAGCCAATTGACAGGTCCGGGTGAAAAACTGTTTTTT.

The chain combines TRBV28 with TRBJ1-4; D is ambiguous. The CDR3 runs 13 residues. The germline V gene has CDR1 MDHEN and CDR2 SYDVKM. V shed 7 bases and J shed 4 bases, with 10 bases lying between them. The DNA for the CDR3 is TGTGCCAGCAATGAGGGATTTAATGAAAAACTGTTTTTT. Translated, it gives CASNEGFNEKLFF.